This T cell receptor beta chain is drawn from a study of OX40 agonist ivuxolimab in advanced cancers. Notes on the study in general: There was clonal expansion of CD4+ and CD8+ blood T cells by week 6 at 0.1 to 3.0 mg/kg.

Germline V lookup: CDR1 MDHEN, CDR2 SYDVKM. This CDR3 is 16 amino acids long. J was trimmed by 5 bases and V by 2 bases; bases with no gene match: 4. Only in-frame clones appear in the TCRdb table, and some are missing; sequencing was by immunoSEQ multiplex PCR. The repertoire consists of 40,000 to 45,000 clones, with approximately 86% occurring once and the leading ten covering around an eighth. About this clone: What it binds is not known.

The V and J genes are TRBV28 and TRBJ2-1; 12 nucleotides match TRBD2. The sequencing here drew on CD4+ or CD8+ T cells sorted from blood, taken in a trial of the OX40 agonist ivuxolimab. The origin of this receptor is an adult with an advanced solid tumor such as melanoma, head and neck, liver or kidney cancer. The CDR3 region is CASSLRRLAGDNEQFF. CDR3 DNA sequence: TGTGCCAGCAGTTTAAGGCGACTAGCGGGAGACAATGAGCAGTTCTTC. Full variable domain (outside the CDR3, taken from reference TRBV28 and TRBJ2-1): DVKVTQSSRYLVKRTGEKVFLECVQDMDHENMFWYRQDPGLGLRLIYFSYDVKMKEKGDIPEGYSVSREKKERFSLILESASTNQTSMYLCASSLRRLAGDNEQFFGPGTRLTVL.